This T cell receptor (beta chain) was sequenced for a study of shared clonotypes between healthy human individuals. General study results and limits: Estimated richness was generally greater in naive than memory subsets.

Points on this clone: The antigen remains undetermined.

Assay: immunoSEQ multiplex PCR; the TCRdb copy retains only in-frame clones and omits some. The sample records roughly 170,000 clones, about 68% being singletons. Trimming took 2 bases from V and 3 from J, leaving 11 bases between them. Germline CDR1 KGHSH, CDR2 LQKENI. CDR3 length: 15 amino acids. Sequencing used memory CD4+ T cells sorted from blood. Sample subset: CD45RA-negative fraction. The clonotype originates from a man aged 25-45 years in good health. The chain carries TRBV18 and TRBJ2-1, with D possibly matching TRBD2 (6 bases). The CDR3 bases are TGTGCCAGCTCACCATCCCGGGAGAACTACAATGAGCAGTTCTTC. Its protein is CASSPSRENYNEQFF.